This T cell receptor (beta chain) comes out of a study of control samples from healthy donors and cancer patients. The repertoire was sequenced with immunoSEQ multiplex PCR; TCRdb's copy has only in-frame clones and lacks some. The top ten hold 1.5% of the sample, which has about 170,000 clones, 91% seen once. CDR3 length: 12 residues. The sequence was collected from a woman younger than 45 in good health. The chain links TRBV21-1 to TRBJ2-1; the table's D call of TRBD1 was not tested on the DNA. TRBV21-1 is an annotated pseudogene. The material sequenced was blood. Written as DNA, the CDR3 is TGTGCCAGCAGCAAAACCGACAGGGGGTCGTTCTTC. Encoded protein: CASSKTDRGSFF.